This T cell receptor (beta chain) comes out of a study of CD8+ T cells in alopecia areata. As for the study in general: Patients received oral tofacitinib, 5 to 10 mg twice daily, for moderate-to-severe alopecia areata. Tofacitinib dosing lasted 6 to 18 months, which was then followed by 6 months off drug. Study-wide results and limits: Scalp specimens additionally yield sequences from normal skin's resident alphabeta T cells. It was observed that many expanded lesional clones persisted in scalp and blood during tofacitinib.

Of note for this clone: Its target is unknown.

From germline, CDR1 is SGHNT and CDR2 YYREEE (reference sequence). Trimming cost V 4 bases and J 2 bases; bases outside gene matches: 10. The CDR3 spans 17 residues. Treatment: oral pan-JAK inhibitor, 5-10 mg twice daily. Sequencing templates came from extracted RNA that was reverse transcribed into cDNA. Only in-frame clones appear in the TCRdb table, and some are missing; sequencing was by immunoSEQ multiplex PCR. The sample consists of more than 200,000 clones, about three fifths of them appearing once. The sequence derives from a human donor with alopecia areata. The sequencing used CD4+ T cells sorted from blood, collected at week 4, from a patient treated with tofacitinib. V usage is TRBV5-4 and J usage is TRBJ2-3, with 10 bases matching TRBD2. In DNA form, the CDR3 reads TGTGCCAGCAGCGGGGGGACTAGCGTTAGGGACACAGATACGCAGTATTTT. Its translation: CASSGGTSVRDTDTQYF.